This T cell receptor beta chain was identified during a study of glioma-infiltrating T cells after dendritic cell vaccination. Germline V gene lookup returns CDR1 SGHNT and CDR2 YYREEE (reference sequence). The CDR3 is made up of 12 amino acids. V was cut by 0 bases and J by 6 bases, with 5 bases left in between. Sequencing used immunoSEQ multiplex PCR; TCRdb keeps in-frame clones, though not all of them. This table has 30,000 to 40,000 clones, almost 85% appearing once. The material was blood, obtained before dendritic cell vaccination. The chain combines TRBV5-4 with TRBJ2-3; D is undetermined. The origin of this receptor is a human donor with glioblastoma. CDR3 region: CASSLDIDTQYF. The CDR3 nucleotides are TGTGCCAGCAGCTTGGATATCGATACGCAGTATTTT.